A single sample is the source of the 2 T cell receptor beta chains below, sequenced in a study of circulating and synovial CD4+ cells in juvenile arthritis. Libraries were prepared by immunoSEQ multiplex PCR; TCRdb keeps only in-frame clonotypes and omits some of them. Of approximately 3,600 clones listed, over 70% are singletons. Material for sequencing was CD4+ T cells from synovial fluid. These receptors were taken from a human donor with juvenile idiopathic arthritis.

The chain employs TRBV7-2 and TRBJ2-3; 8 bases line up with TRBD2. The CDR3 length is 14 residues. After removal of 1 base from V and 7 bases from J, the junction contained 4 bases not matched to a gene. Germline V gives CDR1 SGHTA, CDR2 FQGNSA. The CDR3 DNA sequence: TGTGCCAGCAGCTTAGGGAGCGGGAGTAATACGCAGTATTTT. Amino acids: CASSLGSGSNTQYF. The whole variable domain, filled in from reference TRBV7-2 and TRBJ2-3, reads GAGVSQSPSNKVTEKGKDVELRCDPISGHTALYWYRQSLGQGLEFLIYFQGNSAPDKSGLPSDRFSAERTGGSVSTLTIQRTQQEDSAVYLCASSLGSGSNTQYFGPGTRLTVL.

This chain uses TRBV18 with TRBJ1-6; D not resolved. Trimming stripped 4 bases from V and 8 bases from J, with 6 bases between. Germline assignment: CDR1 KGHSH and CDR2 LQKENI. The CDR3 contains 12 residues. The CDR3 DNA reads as TGTGCCAGCTCACATTTAGATTCACCCCTCCACTTT. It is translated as CASSHLDSPLHF.